These 30 T cell receptor beta chains were all obtained from the same sample, sequenced in a study of cytomegalovirus exposure and HLA in healthy donors. The PCR made use of 60 Vbeta and 13 Jbeta primers. Repertoires were generated with immunoSEQ multiplex PCR, while TCRdb's copy carries only in-frame clones and drops some. The table lists roughly 34,000 clones, over 60% of them singletons. Sequencing was performed on PBMCs. Receptors were obtained from a man younger than 45 in good health and CMV-seronegative.

In this sample, this clone turned up a few times. The V gene is TRBV4-3, the J gene TRBJ1-4; 8 bases match TRBD1. Germline V gene sequence: CDR1 LGHNA, CDR2 YSLEER. This CDR3 is 15 amino acids long. V was pared by 1 base and J by 7 bases, with 5 bases of the junction left unmatched. CDR3 sequence: CASSQGTGLGEKLFF. DNA for the CDR3: TGCGCCAGCAGCCAAGGGACAGGGTTGGGTGAAAAACTGTTTTTT.

The V gene is TRBV7-2, the J gene TRBJ2-1, with 7 bases fitting TRBD2. CDR3 length: 16 residues. The V gene end was trimmed by 5 bases and the J gene end by 2 bases; junction bases not matched to a gene: 9. Germline assignment: CDR1 SGHTA and CDR2 FQGNSA. The CDR3 bases are TGTGCCAGCAGCCGTGATACCGGGGGGACCTACAATGAGCAGTTCTTC. It yields the protein CASSRDTGGTYNEQFF.

The V gene is TRBV4-1, the J gene TRBJ2-5, with a possible D match to TRBD2 (6 bases). This CDR3 comprises 13 residues. Germline lookup yields CDR1 MGHRA and CDR2 YSYEKL. V lost 3 bases, J lost 7 bases, and 12 bases lay in between. The CDR3 protein is CASSQEGMLTQYF. CDR3 nucleotide sequence: TGCGCCAGCAGCCAGGAGGGGATGTTGACCCAGTACTTC.

J is TRBJ1-5 and V is TRBV19, with 11 bases fitting TRBD1. Germline loops: CDR1 LNHDA, CDR2 SQIVND (reference sequence). Losses at the gene ends were 5 bases for V and 7 bases for J; bases not matched to a gene: 4. This CDR3 has 14 residues. CDR3 nucleotide sequence: TGTGCCAGTAGTCCCGGGACAGGGGGGCAGCCCCAGCATTTT. It yields the protein CASSPGTGGQPQHF.

This chain links TRBV11-2 with TRBJ2-7, with 11 bases fitting TRBD1. V shed 3 bases and J 2 bases; nucleotides not matched to a gene: 3. From germline, CDR1 is SGHAT and CDR2 FQNNGV. This CDR3 spans 15 amino acids. The CDR3 DNA sequence: TGTGCCAGCAGCTTTTCGGGACAGGGGGCCTACGAGCAGTACTTC. Protein sequence: CASSFSGQGAYEQYF. Filled out from reference TRBV11-2 and TRBJ2-7, the complete variable domain reads EAGVAQSPRYKIIEKRQSVAFWCNPISGHATLYWYQQILGQGPKLLIQFQNNGVVDDSQLPKDRFSAERLKGVDSTLKIQPAKLEDSAVYLCASSFSGQGAYEQYFGPGTRLTVT.

The chain has TRBV11-2 and TRBJ2-3, with 11 positions matching TRBD2. V shed 5 bases, J shed 4 bases, and the junction held 5 bases outside the gene matches. This CDR3 has 15 amino acids. Germline V gives CDR1 SGHAT, CDR2 FQNNGV. CDR3 loop: CASSIAGGRSDTQYF. The CDR3 DNA sequence: TGTGCCAGCAGCATAGCGGGGGGGCGATCAGATACGCAGTATTTT.

The chain uses TRBV11-2 and TRBJ2-3; TRBD1 agrees at 10 bases. Germline CDR1 is SGHAT and CDR2 is FQNNGV. V shed 3 bases and J 6 bases; nucleotides not matched to a gene: 6. The CDR3 covers 15 residues. CDR3 DNA sequence: TGTGCCAGCAGCTTTGGACAGGGGGGGTGGGATACGCAGTATTTT. Translating gives CASSFGQGGWDTQYF.

The DNA for the CDR3 is TGTGCCAGCAGCCGCTTGGACAAGAACACTGAAGCTTTCTTT. It specifies CASSRLDKNTEAFF. The chain is built from TRBV2 and TRBJ1-1; TRBD1 might be the D (5 bases). Germline values: CDR1 SNHLY, CDR2 FYNNEI. V was cut by 6 bases and J by 1 base, with 12 bases left in between. The CDR3 consists of 14 residues. Full variable domain (rest looked up from reference TRBV2 and TRBJ1-1): EPEVTQTPSHQVTQMGQEVILRCVPISNHLYFYWYRQILGQKVEFLVSFYNNEISEKSEIFDDQFSVERPDGSNFTLKIRSTKLEDSAMYFCASSRLDKNTEAFFGQGTRLTVV.

This clone was recorded a few times. This sequence joins TRBV19 and TRBJ1-5; D is undetermined. CDR3 length: 12 amino acids. V dropped 6 bases and J dropped 4 bases, with 7 bases sitting between them. The germline V gene encodes CDR1 LNHDA and CDR2 SQIVND (reference sequence). The DNA of the CDR3 is TGTGCCAGTAGACCCACTAATCAGCCCCAGCATTTT. Amino acids: CASRPTNQPQHF.

Here the CDR3 reads CATSRGPQEYNSPLHF. The CDR3, as DNA: TGTGCCACCAGCAGAGGACCACAGGAGTATAATTCACCCCTCCACTTT. The rearrangement joins TRBV15 to TRBJ1-6, with D maybe TRBD1 (5 bases). CDR1 LNHNV and CDR2 YYDKDF come from the germline V gene (reference sequence). This CDR3 contains 16 residues. V was clipped by 1 base and J by 4 bases, with 11 bases between them. Variable domain in full (rest from reference TRBV15 and TRBJ1-6): DAMVIQNPRYQVTQFGKPVTLSCSQTLNHNVMYWYQQKSSQAPKLLFHYYDKDFNNEADTPDNFQSRRPNTSFCFLDIRSPGLGDTAMYLCATSRGPQEYNSPLHFGNGTRLTVT.

This sequence joins TRBV5-1 and TRBJ1-1; D may be TRBD1 (5 bases). CDR3 length: 14 amino acids. The germline V gene encodes CDR1 SGHRS and CDR2 YFSETQ. V dropped 2 bases and J dropped 5 bases, with 13 bases sitting between them. The CDR3 protein is CASSLTAGGTEAFF. The CDR3 DNA reads TGCGCCAGCAGCTTAACGGCTGGGGGGACTGAAGCTTTCTTT.

The rearrangement uses TRBV29-1 and TRBJ1-2; TRBD1 might be the D (5 bases). Trimming removed 6 bases at V and 0 bases at J, with 11 bases between. Germline V gives CDR1 SQVTM, CDR2 ANQGSEA. This CDR3 has 13 amino acids. The DNA of the CDR3 is TGCAGCGTCGCCAGGGCAACTAACTATGGCTACACCTTC. Translated: CSVARATNYGYTF.

This clone occurred a few times. The chain recombines TRBV7-2 with TRBJ2-1; TRBD2 aligns across 8 bases. Germline V CDR1 and CDR2: SGHTA, FQGNSA. This CDR3 comprises 17 residues. J gave up 4 bases and V 0 bases, and 8 bases lay outside the gene matches. The CDR3 region is CASSLAFGGGTYNEQFF. Here the CDR3 DNA reads TGTGCCAGCAGCTTAGCGTTTGGCGGGGGGACTTACAATGAGCAGTTCTTC.

The J gene is TRBJ1-4, the V gene TRBV7-2; 8 bases agree with TRBD1. Germline lookup yields CDR1 SGHTA and CDR2 FQGNSA. This CDR3 has 14 amino acids. With 1 base clipped from V and 7 bases from J, the junction kept 2 bases outside the gene matches. CDR3 DNA: TGTGCCAGCAGCTTAGTTACAGGGGGTGAAAAACTGTTTTTT. This codes for CASSLVTGGEKLFF.

The chain employs TRBV4-1 and TRBJ1-2; 9 bases are a match to TRBD1. The V and J ends lost 0 bases and 4 bases, in that order; junction bases with no gene match: 3. The CDR3 loop spans 15 amino acids. Looked up from germline, CDR1 is MGHRA and CDR2 is YSYEKL. CDR3 protein: CASSQDGTGFYGYTF. CDR3 nucleotide sequence: TGCGCCAGCAGCCAAGATGGGACAGGGTTCTATGGCTACACCTTC.

This sequence joins TRBV11-2 and TRBJ2-7, with TRBD1 as a possible D gene (5 bases). There are 12 residues in the CDR3. Trimming stripped 3 bases from V and 5 bases from J, with 8 bases between. Per germline, CDR1 SGHAT and CDR2 FQNNGV. CDR3 amino acids: CASSLWGHEQYF. The CDR3 nucleotides are TGTGCCAGCAGCTTGTGGGGCCACGAGCAGTACTTC.

The rearrangement joins TRBV7-2 to TRBJ1-1, with a possible D match to TRBD1 (6 bases). The V end lost 3 bases, the J end lost 4 bases, and 12 bases lay between the germline ends. The CDR3 loop spans 14 amino acids. From germline, CDR1 is SGHTA and CDR2 FQGNSA. The CDR3 coding sequence is TGTGCCAGCAGCTTCGCAGGGGCTTTCACTGAAGCTTTCTTT. Translated: CASSFAGAFTEAFF.

The V gene is TRBV2, the J gene TRBJ2-7; 15 nucleotides align to TRBD2. CDR1 SNHLY and CDR2 FYNNEI come from the germline V gene. With V trimmed by 4 bases and J by 6 bases, 1 base remained unmatched. CDR3 size: 14 residues. CDR3 bases: TGTGCCAGCAGTGGGACTAGCGGGAGGGGCGAGCAGTACTTC. As protein: CASSGTSGRGEQYF. The entire variable domain, with the rest obtained from reference TRBV2 and TRBJ2-7, is as follows: EPEVTQTPSHQVTQMGQEVILRCVPISNHLYFYWYRQILGQKVEFLVSFYNNEISEKSEIFDDQFSVERPDGSNFTLKIRSTKLEDSAMYFCASSGTSGRGEQYFGPGTRLTVT.

This chain joins TRBV4-3 and TRBJ2-1; maybe TRBD2 (5 bases). CDR3 length equals 16 residues. Germline CDR1 and CDR2: LGHNA and YSLEER. V gave up 1 base and J gave up 9 bases, with 19 bases separating them. The CDR3 loop is CASSQVVVEGAGEQFF. The CDR3 nucleotides read TGCGCCAGCAGCCAAGTCGTCGTTGAGGGAGCCGGTGAGCAGTTCTTC.

In its sample, this clone was seen once. The genes are TRBV11-3 and TRBJ1-1; no firm D call. The CDR3 has 13 residues. V was pared by 3 bases and J by 0 bases, with 5 bases between. In germline, CDR1 is SGHNT, CDR2 YENEEA. The CDR3 sequence: CASSLTLNTEAFF. Here the CDR3 DNA reads TGTGCCAGCAGCTTGACACTGAACACTGAAGCTTTCTTT.

V is TRBV19 and J is TRBJ2-3; TRBD2 might be the D (6 bases). The length of the CDR3 is 14 residues. V was clipped by 7 bases and J by 3 bases, with 14 bases between them. Germline CDR1 reads LNHDA; CDR2 reads SQIVND (reference sequence). CDR3 nucleotide sequence: TGTGCCAGTACCACTAGCCGGGTTACAGATACGCAGTATTTT. This sequence encodes CASTTSRVTDTQYF.

This clone has more than one count but fewer than ten. This chain connects TRBV6-1 to TRBJ2-1; 10 nucleotides line up with TRBD2. The CDR3 has 15 amino acids. The V segment lost 2 bases and the J segment 2 bases; nucleotides outside the gene matches: 0. Germline loops: CDR1 MNHNS, CDR2 SASEGT. The chain's CDR3 is CASSESGGAYNEQFF. CDR3 coding DNA: TGTGCCAGCAGTGAAAGCGGGGGGGCCTACAATGAGCAGTTCTTC.

The sample holds a few counts of this clone. This chain connects TRBV6-6 to TRBJ2-1; TRBD2 aligns across 7 bases. The CDR3 is made up of 12 amino acids. Germline V gene sequence: CDR1 MNHNY, CDR2 SVGAGI (reference sequence). J lost 6 bases, V lost 10 bases, and 6 bases had no gene match. The chain's CDR3 is CATRTGGNEQFF. Written as DNA, the CDR3 is TGTGCCACTCGGACGGGGGGCAATGAGCAGTTCTTC.

V gene TRBV9 combines with J gene TRBJ2-2; unclear D gene. V lost 3 bases, J lost 5 bases, and 5 bases lay in between. CDR1 and CDR2 from the germline V gene are SGDLS and YYNGEE. The CDR3 contains 12 residues. CDR3 protein: CASSGLTGELFF. CDR3 sequence (DNA): TGTGCCAGCAGCGGTCTGACCGGGGAGCTGTTTTTT.

This rearrangement joins TRBV7-9 to TRBJ2-6; D is possibly TRBD1 (5 bases). Per the germline V gene, CDR1 is SEHNR and CDR2 is FQNEAQ (reference sequence). V was clipped by 7 bases and J by 0 bases, with 16 bases between them. The CDR3 runs to 17 residues. CDR3 nucleotides: TGTGCCAGCACCGTAGGGGTGAGACGCTCTGGGGCCAACGTCCTGACTTTC. Its translation is CASTVGVRRSGANVLTF.

The chain links TRBV10-2 to TRBJ1-1; D perhaps matches TRBD1 (6 bases). CDR3 length: 14 amino acids. Trimming pared 7 bases from V and 1 base from J, leaving 13 bases between. CDR1 is WSHSY, CDR2 SAAADI, per germline. The CDR3 sequence is CASKNRVENTEAFF. CDR3 DNA: TGCGCCAGCAAGAACAGGGTGGAGAACACTGAAGCTTTCTTT.

The V gene is TRBV10-1, the J gene TRBJ1-1; the D gene is possibly TRBD1 (6 bases). The CDR3 is made up of 14 amino acids. Germline loops: CDR1 WNHNN, CDR2 SYGVQD (reference sequence). Trimming pared 2 bases from V and 6 bases from J, leaving 13 bases between. The CDR3 here is CASSETQGRAEAFF. CDR3 sequence (DNA): TGCGCCAGCAGTGAGACTCAGGGGCGGGCTGAAGCTTTCTTT.

This clone occurred once. This chain joins TRBV21-1 and TRBJ2-7; TRBD2 was called by the table and not checked on the DNA. TRBV21-1 is assigned pseudogene status. The CDR3 is 15 amino acids. CDR3: CASTTTSGHSYEQYF. CDR3 in DNA: TGTGCCAGCACAACGACTAGCGGACACTCCTACGAGCAGTACTTC.

The chain couples TRBV4-3 to TRBJ1-1; TRBD1 matches at 8 bases. CDR3 size: 16 residues. The V gene's germline CDR1 is LGHNA and CDR2 YSLEER. After removal of 0 bases from V and 1 base from J, the junction contained 4 bases not matched to a gene. In nucleotides, the CDR3 is TGCGCCAGCAGCCAAGAAAAGGGGACAGGGAACACTGAAGCTTTCTTT. Translating it yields CASSQEKGTGNTEAFF.

This clone turned up a few times. This chain connects TRBV7-9 to TRBJ2-3; TRBD2 agrees at 9 bases. With 1 base clipped from V and 3 bases from J, the junction kept 8 bases outside the gene matches. Germline assignment: CDR1 SEHNR and CDR2 FQNEAQ (reference sequence). The CDR3 runs 17 residues. This CDR3 is CASSLGMASGETDTQYF. CDR3 coding DNA: TGTGCCAGCAGCTTAGGGATGGCTAGCGGGGAAACAGATACGCAGTATTTT.